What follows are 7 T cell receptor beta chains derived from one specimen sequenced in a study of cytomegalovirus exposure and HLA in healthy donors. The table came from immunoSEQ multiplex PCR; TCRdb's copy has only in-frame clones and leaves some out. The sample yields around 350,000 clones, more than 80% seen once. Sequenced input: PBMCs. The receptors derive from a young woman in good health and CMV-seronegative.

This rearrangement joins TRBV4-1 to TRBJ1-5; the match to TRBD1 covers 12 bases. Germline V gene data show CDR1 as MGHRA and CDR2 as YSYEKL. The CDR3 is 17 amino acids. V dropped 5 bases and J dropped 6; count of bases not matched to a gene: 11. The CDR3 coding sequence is TGCGCCAGCAGCTCCCCGTACGGGACAGGGGGCAGTCAGCCCCAGCATTTT. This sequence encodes CASSSPYGTGGSQPQHF.

The CDR3 loop is CASSSSGSLEQYF. In DNA, the CDR3 is TGTGCCAGCAGTTCCAGCGGGAGCTTGGAGCAGTACTTC. J is TRBJ2-7 and V is TRBV27; 8 bases agree with TRBD2. The CDR3 runs to 13 residues. With V trimmed by 4 bases and J by 7 bases, 6 bases remained unmatched. Germline loops: CDR1 MNHEY, CDR2 SMNVEV (reference sequence).

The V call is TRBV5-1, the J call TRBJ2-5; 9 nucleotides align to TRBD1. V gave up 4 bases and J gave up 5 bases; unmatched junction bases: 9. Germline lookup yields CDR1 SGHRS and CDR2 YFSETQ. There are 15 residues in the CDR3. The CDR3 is CASSMEPGTGETQYF. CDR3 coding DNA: TGCGCCAGCAGCATGGAACCGGGGACAGGGGAGACCCAGTACTTC.

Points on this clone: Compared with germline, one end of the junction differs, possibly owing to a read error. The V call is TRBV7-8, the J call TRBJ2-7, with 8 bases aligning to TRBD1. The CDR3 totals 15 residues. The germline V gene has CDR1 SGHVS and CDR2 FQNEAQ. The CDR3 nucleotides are TGTGCCAGCAGCAGAATCCGGGACAGGCAAAATGCCAGGGACTTC. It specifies CASSRIRDRQNARDF.

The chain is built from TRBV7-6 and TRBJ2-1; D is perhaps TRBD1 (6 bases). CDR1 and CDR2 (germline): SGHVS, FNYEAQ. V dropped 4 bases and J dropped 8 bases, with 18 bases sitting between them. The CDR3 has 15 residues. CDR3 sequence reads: CASSWGRTPGHEQFF. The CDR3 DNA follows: TGTGCCAGCAGCTGGGGGCGGACCCCCGGGCATGAGCAGTTCTTC. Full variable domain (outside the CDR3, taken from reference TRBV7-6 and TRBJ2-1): GAGVSQSPRYKVTKRGQDVALRCDPISGHVSLYWYRQALGQGPEFLTYFNYEAQQDKSGLPNDRFSAERPEGSISTLTIQRTEQRDSAMYRCASSWGRTPGHEQFFGPGTRLTVL.

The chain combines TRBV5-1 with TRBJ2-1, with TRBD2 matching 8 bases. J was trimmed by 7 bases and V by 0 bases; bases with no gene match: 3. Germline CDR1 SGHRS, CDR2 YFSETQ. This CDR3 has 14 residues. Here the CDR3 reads CASSLAQRGNEQFF. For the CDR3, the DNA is TGCGCCAGCAGCTTGGCTCAGCGGGGGAATGAGCAGTTCTTC.

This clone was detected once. This CDR3 reads CASSPAKARYEQYF. CDR3 DNA sequence: TGTGCCAGCAGTCCCGCGAAGGCTAGATACGAGCAGTACTTC. The V call is TRBV27, the J call TRBJ2-7; D is ambiguous. The germline gives CDR1 MNHEY, CDR2 SMNVEV (reference sequence). The CDR3 contains 14 residues. V shed 5 bases and J shed 4 bases, with 15 bases lying between them.